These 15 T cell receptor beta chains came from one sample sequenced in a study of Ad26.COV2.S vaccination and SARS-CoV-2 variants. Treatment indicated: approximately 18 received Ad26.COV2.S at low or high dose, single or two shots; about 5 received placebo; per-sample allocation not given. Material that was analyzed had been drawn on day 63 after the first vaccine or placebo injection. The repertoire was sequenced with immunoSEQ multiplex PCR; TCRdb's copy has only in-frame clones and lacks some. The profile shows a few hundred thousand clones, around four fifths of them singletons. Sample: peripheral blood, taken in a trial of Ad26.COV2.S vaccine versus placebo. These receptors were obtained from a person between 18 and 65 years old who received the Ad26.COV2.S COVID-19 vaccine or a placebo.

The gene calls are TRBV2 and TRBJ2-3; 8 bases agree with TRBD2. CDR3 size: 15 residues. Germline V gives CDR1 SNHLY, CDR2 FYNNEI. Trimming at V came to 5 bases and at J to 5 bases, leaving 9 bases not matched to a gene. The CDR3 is CASSRATSGGDTQYF. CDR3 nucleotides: TGTGCCAGCAGTCGGGCAACTAGCGGCGGAGATACGCAGTATTTT.

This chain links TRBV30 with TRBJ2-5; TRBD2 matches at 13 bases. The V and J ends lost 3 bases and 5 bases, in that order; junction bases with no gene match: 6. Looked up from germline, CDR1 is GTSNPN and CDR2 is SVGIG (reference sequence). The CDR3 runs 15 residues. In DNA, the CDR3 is TGTGCCTGGAGCCTCGGACTAGCGGGAGTGGAGACCCAGTACTTC. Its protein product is CAWSLGLAGVETQYF. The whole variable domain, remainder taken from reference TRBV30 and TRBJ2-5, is SQTIHQWPATLVQPVGSPLSLECTVEGTSNPNLYWYRQAAGRGLQLLFYSVGIGQISSEVPQNLSASRPQDRQFILSSKKLLLSDSGFYLCAWSLGLAGVETQYFGPGTRLLVL.

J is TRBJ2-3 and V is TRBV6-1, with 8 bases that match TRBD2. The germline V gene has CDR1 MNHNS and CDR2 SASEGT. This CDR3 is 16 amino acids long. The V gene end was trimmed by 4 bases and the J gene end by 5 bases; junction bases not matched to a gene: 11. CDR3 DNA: TGTGCCAGCAGTGCTCAGGCGGGGGGTTCTCAAGATACGCAGTATTTT. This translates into CASSAQAGGSQDTQYF.

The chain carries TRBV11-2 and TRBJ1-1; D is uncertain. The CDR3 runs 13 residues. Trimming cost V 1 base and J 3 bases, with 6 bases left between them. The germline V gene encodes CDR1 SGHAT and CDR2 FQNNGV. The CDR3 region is CASSLVLDTEAFF. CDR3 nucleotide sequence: TGTGCCAGCAGCTTAGTCCTAGACACTGAAGCTTTCTTT.

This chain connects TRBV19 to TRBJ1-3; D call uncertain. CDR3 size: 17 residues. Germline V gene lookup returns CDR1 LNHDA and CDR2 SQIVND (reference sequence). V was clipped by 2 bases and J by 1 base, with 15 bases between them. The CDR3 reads CASSISGGSRSGNTIYF. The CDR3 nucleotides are TGTGCCAGTAGTATATCGGGCGGTTCAAGATCTGGAAACACCATATATTTT.

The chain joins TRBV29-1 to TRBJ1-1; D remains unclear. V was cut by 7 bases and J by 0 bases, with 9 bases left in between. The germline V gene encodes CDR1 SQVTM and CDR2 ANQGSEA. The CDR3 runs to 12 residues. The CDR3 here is CSAHPMNTEAFF. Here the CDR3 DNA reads TGCAGCGCCCATCCCATGAACACTGAAGCTTTCTTT.

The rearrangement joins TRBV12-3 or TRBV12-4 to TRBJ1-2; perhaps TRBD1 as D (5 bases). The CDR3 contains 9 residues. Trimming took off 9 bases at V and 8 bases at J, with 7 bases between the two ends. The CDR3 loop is CARGRGYTF. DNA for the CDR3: TGTGCCAGGGGGCGAGGCTACACCTTC.

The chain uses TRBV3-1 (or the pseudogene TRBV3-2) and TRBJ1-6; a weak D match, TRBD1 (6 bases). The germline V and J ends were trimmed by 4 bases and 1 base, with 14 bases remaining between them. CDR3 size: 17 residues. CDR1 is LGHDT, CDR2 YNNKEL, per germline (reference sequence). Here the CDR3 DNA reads TGTGCCAGCAGCCCGGGGGGCGGAGGATCCTATAATTCACCCCTCCACTTT. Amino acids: CASSPGGGGSYNSPLHF.

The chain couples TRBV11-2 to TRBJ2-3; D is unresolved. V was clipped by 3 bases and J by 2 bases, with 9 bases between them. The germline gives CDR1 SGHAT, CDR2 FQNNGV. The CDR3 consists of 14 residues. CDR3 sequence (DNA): TGTGCCAGCAGCTTGGGCACACACACAGATACGCAGTATTTT. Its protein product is CASSLGTHTDTQYF.

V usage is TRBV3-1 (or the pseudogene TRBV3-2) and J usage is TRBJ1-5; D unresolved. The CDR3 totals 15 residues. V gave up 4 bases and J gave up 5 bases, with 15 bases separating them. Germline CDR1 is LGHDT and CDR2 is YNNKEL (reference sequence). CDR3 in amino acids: CASSLSSDTYQPQHF. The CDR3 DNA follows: TGTGCCAGCAGCCTCTCTAGCGACACTTATCAGCCCCAGCATTTT.

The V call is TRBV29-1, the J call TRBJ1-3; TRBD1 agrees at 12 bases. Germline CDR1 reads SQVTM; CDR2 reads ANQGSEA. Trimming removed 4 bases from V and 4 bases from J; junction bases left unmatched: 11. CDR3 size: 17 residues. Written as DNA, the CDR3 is TGCAGCGTTGCCGGGACAGGGGGCGAAGGACGGGGAAACACCATATATTTT. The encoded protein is CSVAGTGGEGRGNTIYF.

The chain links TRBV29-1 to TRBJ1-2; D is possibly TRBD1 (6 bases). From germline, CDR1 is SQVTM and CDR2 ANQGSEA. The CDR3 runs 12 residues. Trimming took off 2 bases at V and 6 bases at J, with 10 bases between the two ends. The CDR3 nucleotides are TGCAGCGTTGAAAGAGGGGGGGATGGCTACACCTTC. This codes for CSVERGGDGYTF.

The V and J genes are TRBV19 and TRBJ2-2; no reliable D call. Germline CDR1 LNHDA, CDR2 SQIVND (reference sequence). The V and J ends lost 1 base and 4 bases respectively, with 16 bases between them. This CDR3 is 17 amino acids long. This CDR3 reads CASSIVRASPGTGELFF. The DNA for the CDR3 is TGTGCCAGTAGTATAGTCCGGGCCTCCCCCGGCACCGGGGAGCTGTTTTTT.

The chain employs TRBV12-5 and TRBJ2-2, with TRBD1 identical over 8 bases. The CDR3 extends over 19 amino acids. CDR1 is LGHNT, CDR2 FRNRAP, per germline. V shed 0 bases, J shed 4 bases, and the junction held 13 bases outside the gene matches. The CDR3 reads CASGLVHFGTGPGTGELFF. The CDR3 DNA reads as TGTGCTAGTGGTTTGGTACATTTTGGGACAGGTCCGGGCACCGGGGAGCTGTTTTTT.

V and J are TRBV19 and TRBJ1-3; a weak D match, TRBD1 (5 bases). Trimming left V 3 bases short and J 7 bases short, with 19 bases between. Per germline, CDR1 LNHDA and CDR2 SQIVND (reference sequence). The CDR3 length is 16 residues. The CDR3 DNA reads TGTGCCAGTAGTATTTCTCTTGCCGGGACCCGGAACACCATATATTTT. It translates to CASSISLAGTRNTIYF.